This TCR beta chain was recorded in a study of persistence of HIV-infected CD4 T cells. The study's findings and limits: Proviral oligoclonality tracked with TCR oligoclonality within the same sorted cells. Compared with CD3/CD28-stimulated cells, CMV- and Gag-responding cells showed lower TCRbeta richness.

Germline V gene data show CDR1 as LNHDA and CDR2 as SQIVND (reference sequence). With V trimmed by 1 base and J by 8 bases, 5 bases remained unmatched. This CDR3 is 14 amino acids long. The immunoSEQ assay was version 4, run in survey mode. The table came from immunoSEQ multiplex PCR; TCRdb's copy has only in-frame clones and leaves some out. The table shows roughly 35,000 clones, with 82% occurring only once. With respect to this clone: Its specificity is unknown.

Cells were stimulated with overlapping HIV-1 Gag 15-mer peptides. Memory cells lacking CD40L and CD69 with high CD45RO were sorted. Plasma HIV-1 RNA stayed below 50 copies/mL for at least 4 years. Before stimulation, PBMCs underwent CD8+ T cell depletion. The receptor's source is an adult with HIV. The donor label of this sample is uncertain. The sequencing here drew on cultured CD4+ T cells from PBMCs, taken from a patient who received antiretroviral therapy. The chain employs TRBV19 and TRBJ2-1; 7 bases fit TRBD1. The CDR3 DNA is TGTGCCAGTAGTATAGCGCACAGGGGCCATGAGCAGTTCTTC. It yields the protein CASSIAHRGHEQFF.